The 24 T cell receptor beta chains below come from one sample, sequenced in a study of OX40 agonist ivuxolimab in advanced cancers. Data came from immunoSEQ multiplex PCR; TCRdb stores just in-frame clones and leaves some out. This table has tens of thousands of clones, approximately 92% appearing once. Sequences were derived from CD4+ or CD8+ T cells sorted from blood, sampled in a trial of the OX40 agonist ivuxolimab. The origin of the receptors is an adult with an advanced solid tumor such as melanoma, head and neck, liver or kidney cancer.

The chain has TRBV14 and TRBJ2-1, with unresolved D. There are 12 residues in the CDR3. Germline V gene lookup returns CDR1 SGHDN and CDR2 FVKESK. The germline V and J ends were trimmed by 1 base and 9 bases, with 7 bases remaining between them. The CDR3 coding sequence is TGTGCCAGCAGCCAAGTAAGGCTTGAGCAGTTCTTC. Protein product: CASSQVRLEQFF.

The chain joins TRBV29-1 to TRBJ1-1; D unclear. Germline-derived CDR1 and CDR2 are SQVTM and ANQGSEA. Trimming left V 3 bases short and J 1 base short, with 9 bases between. The CDR3 has 13 amino acids. The CDR3 reads CSVDKGGNTEAFF. Here the CDR3 DNA reads TGCAGCGTTGATAAGGGAGGGAACACTGAAGCTTTCTTT. Full variable domain (remainder filled in from reference TRBV29-1 and TRBJ1-1): SAVISQKPSRDICQRGTSLTIQCQVDSQVTMMFWYRQQPGQSLTLIATANQGSEATYESGFVIDKFPISRPNLTFSTLTVSNMSPEDSSIYLCSVDKGGNTEAFFGQGTRLTVV.

The chain carries TRBV5-1 and TRBJ2-7; D remains ambiguous. Germline CDR1 reads SGHRS; CDR2 reads YFSETQ. The V end lost 4 bases, the J end lost 2 bases, and 7 bases lay between the germline ends. This CDR3 contains 12 residues. The CDR3 DNA reads TGCGCCAGCAGCGCTGGGACCTACGAGCAGTACTTC. This translates into CASSAGTYEQYF.

The V call is TRBV5-4, the J call TRBJ1-6; D perhaps matches TRBD1 (5 bases). The V gene's germline CDR1 is SGHNT and CDR2 YYREEE (reference sequence). This CDR3 has 14 residues. Trimming left V 4 bases short and J 8 bases short, with 13 bases between. The chain's CDR3 is CASSPDRLDSPLHF. CDR3 sequence (DNA): TGTGCCAGCAGCCCTGACAGACTGGATTCACCCCTCCACTTT.

The V and J genes are TRBV4-3 and TRBJ2-1; D gene ambiguous. There are 16 residues in the CDR3. The V gene lost 4 bases and the J gene lost 8 bases, with 21 bases spanning the gap. The germline CDR1 and CDR2 sequences are LGHNA and YSLEER. The CDR3 DNA reads TGCGCCAGCAGCCGTCGTCTAGGAGAAGCGATCGATGAGCAGTTCTTC. Its protein is CASSRRLGEAIDEQFF.

This chain connects TRBV18 to TRBJ1-1; D gene ambiguous. Germline lookup yields CDR1 KGHSH and CDR2 LQKENI. The CDR3 extends over 16 amino acids. V lost 2 bases, J lost 6 bases, and 19 bases lay in between. The CDR3 region has the DNA TGTGCCAGCTCACCAGCTTCGATAGGCGTTGGGGCTGAAGCTTTCTTT. It specifies CASSPASIGVGAEAFF.

The rearrangement joins TRBV7-6 to TRBJ2-3, with 9 bases identical to TRBD1. Germline CDR1 reads SGHVS; CDR2 reads FNYEAQ. The junction had 6 bases not matched to a gene; V was cut back by 4 bases and J by 1 base. This CDR3 comprises 16 residues. The chain's CDR3 is CASSSGTGYRTDTQYF. The CDR3 coding sequence is TGTGCCAGCAGCTCAGGGACAGGGTACCGCACAGATACGCAGTATTTT.

This clone has just one count. The chain employs TRBV7-9 and TRBJ1-1; D remains unclear. Germline CDR1 and CDR2: SEHNR and FQNEAQ (reference sequence). The V end was cut by 3 bases, the J end by 3 bases, with 14 bases between. The CDR3 is 15 amino acids. The CDR3 sequence: CASSFGGWADTEAFF. As DNA, the CDR3 is TGTGCCAGCAGCTTTGGCGGCTGGGCGGACACTGAAGCTTTCTTT.

With respect to this clone: The same CDR3 is also encoded by other DNA sequences in this sample. J is TRBJ1-2 and V is TRBV18; D is unresolved. V lost 6 bases and J 2 bases, leaving 13 bases between the germline ends. This CDR3 contains 14 residues. Germline V gene data show CDR1 as KGHSH and CDR2 as LQKENI. The DNA for the CDR3 is TGTGCCAGCTCCCCTGGACGGGCGAACTATGGCTACACCTTC. Translation: CASSPGRANYGYTF.

The chain recombines TRBV7-2 with TRBJ1-2, with D possibly being TRBD1 (6 bases). V was pared by 2 bases and J by 7 bases, with 20 bases between. The CDR3 contains 16 residues. Germline lookup yields CDR1 SGHTA and CDR2 FQGNSA. CDR3 sequence: CASSLYRSRGASGYTF. The CDR3 region has the DNA TGTGCCAGCAGCTTATACCGATCTCGGGGGGCATCTGGCTACACCTTC.

The rearrangement joins TRBV21-1 to TRBJ2-5; the table's D call, TRBD2, was not checked against the DNA. TRBV21-1 is a pseudogene. The CDR3 has 16 amino acids. For the CDR3, the DNA is TGTGCCAGCAGCAAAGAGAGGCGGGGGGGCTTTAAGACCCAGTACTTC. Protein sequence: CASSKERRGGFKTQYF.

V usage is TRBV9 and J usage is TRBJ1-2, with D perhaps TRBD1 (5 bases). CDR1 is SGDLS, CDR2 YYNGEE, per germline. The germline V and J ends were trimmed by 0 bases and 2 bases, with 14 bases remaining between them. This CDR3 contains 16 residues. CDR3 loop: CASSVGAGRANYGYTF. Here the CDR3 DNA reads TGTGCCAGCAGCGTAGGGGCGGGCAGGGCAAACTATGGCTACACCTTC. The whole variable domain, remainder taken from reference TRBV9 and TRBJ1-2, is DSGVTQTPKHLITATGQRVTLRCSPRSGDLSVYWYQQSLDQGLQFLIQYYNGEERAKGNILERFSAQQFPDLHSELNLSSLELGDSALYFCASSVGAGRANYGYTFGSGTRLTVV.

The chain has TRBV5-4 and TRBJ2-7; 8 bases are shared with TRBD1. This CDR3 spans 15 amino acids. V trimming: 5 bases; J trimming: 1 base; junction bases outside the gene matches: 8. Germline CDR1 reads SGHNT; CDR2 reads YYREEE (reference sequence). Written as DNA, the CDR3 is TGTGCCAGCAGACCGAACCAGGGGGCTTCCTACGAGCAGTACTTC. Translation: CASRPNQGASYEQYF.

The CDR3: CASSSEGPPYEQYF. The DNA for the CDR3 is TGTGCCAGCAGTTCCGAAGGGCCACCCTACGAGCAGTACTTC. This chain uses TRBV27 with TRBJ2-7, with D unclear. In germline, CDR1 is MNHEY, CDR2 SMNVEV (reference sequence). CDR3 length equals 14 residues. V was clipped by 4 bases and J by 2 bases, with 12 bases between them.

The chain joins TRBV7-2 to TRBJ1-4; D ambiguous. CDR3 length: 16 amino acids. Germline V gene data show CDR1 as SGHTA and CDR2 as FQGNSA. V lost 0 bases to trimming and J lost 7 bases, with 15 bases between them. CDR3 DNA: TGTGCCAGCAGCTTAGCCGCCGGGAAGCTGGGTGAAAAACTGTTTTTT. Amino acids: CASSLAAGKLGEKLFF.

The CDR3 protein is CASSQQGTGVTEAFF. CDR3 in DNA: TGCGCCAGCAGCCAACAGGGGACGGGGGTCACTGAAGCTTTCTTT. The V call is TRBV5-1, the J call TRBJ1-1; TRBD1 aligns across 7 bases. With V trimmed by 4 bases and J by 4 bases, 10 bases remained unmatched. CDR3 length: 15 amino acids. CDR1 and CDR2 (germline): SGHRS, YFSETQ.

This chain connects TRBV14 to TRBJ2-7; D gene ambiguous. CDR3 length equals 12 residues. In germline, CDR1 is SGHDN, CDR2 FVKESK. Trimming pared 1 base from V and 7 bases from J, leaving 8 bases between. This chain's CDR3 is CASSQVLGEQYF. The CDR3 DNA follows: TGTGCCAGCAGCCAAGTTCTGGGGGAGCAGTACTTC.

The J gene is TRBJ1-6, the V gene TRBV30; D might be TRBD1 (5 bases). Germline V lookup: CDR1 GTSNPN, CDR2 SVGIG (reference sequence). The CDR3 length is 16 residues. V was cut by 1 base and J by 9 bases, with 19 bases left in between. CDR3 protein: CAWSESGGSSASPLHF. The CDR3 region has the DNA TGTGCCTGGAGTGAGAGCGGGGGGAGCTCAGCTTCACCCCTCCACTTT.

A few counts support this clone. V and J are TRBV5-6 and TRBJ2-3, with D perhaps matching TRBD1 (6 bases). Between the trimmed V and J ends, which lost 1 base and 6 bases, there was a span of 9 bases. In germline, CDR1 is SGHDT, CDR2 YYEEEE. This CDR3 has 13 amino acids. This chain's CDR3 is CASSLKGEDTQYF. CDR3 coding DNA: TGTGCCAGCAGCTTGAAGGGGGAGGATACGCAGTATTTT.

The chain links TRBV28 to TRBJ2-1; D remains unclear. CDR1 and CDR2 (germline): MDHEN, SYDVKM. The CDR3 extends over 13 amino acids. V lost 4 bases and J 7 bases, leaving 11 bases between the germline ends. This CDR3 reads CASSWLVENEQFF. CDR3 DNA: TGTGCCAGCAGTTGGCTAGTCGAAAATGAGCAGTTCTTC.

There are a few counts of this clone. This chain joins TRBV30 and TRBJ1-1; D uncertain. The CDR3 is made up of 14 amino acids. Trimming removed 3 bases from V and 1 base from J, with 12 bases in between. The germline V gene has CDR1 GTSNPN and CDR2 SVGIG (reference sequence). DNA for the CDR3: TGTGCCTGGAGGGACCGACGCTGGAACACTGAAGCTTTCTTT. As protein: CAWRDRRWNTEAFF.

The chain joins TRBV28 to TRBJ2-1; TRBD2 aligns across 14 bases. The germline V gene encodes CDR1 MDHEN and CDR2 SYDVKM. The CDR3 totals 17 residues. V was pared by 5 bases and J by 8 bases, with 11 bases of the junction left unmatched. CDR3 loop: CASSPSGTSGRIYEQFF. For the CDR3, the DNA is TGTGCCAGCAGTCCTTCCGGGACTAGCGGGAGAATCTATGAGCAGTTCTTC.

This clone was counted a few times. V gene TRBV27 combines with J gene TRBJ2-3, with D possibly matching TRBD2 (6 bases). This CDR3 has 15 residues. Germline V CDR1 and CDR2: MNHEY, SMNVEV (reference sequence). The ends were cut back, 5 bases at V and 0 bases at J, with 12 bases in the middle. The CDR3 DNA sequence: TGTGCCAGCAGTCCTACTAGCTTTAGCACAGATACGCAGTATTTT. Protein: CASSPTSFSTDTQYF.

In its sample, this clone was seen once. The rearrangement joins TRBV19 to TRBJ1-5, with 11 nucleotides matching TRBD1. CDR3 size: 16 residues. Trimming at V came to 7 bases and at J to 1 base, leaving 6 bases not matched to a gene. Looked up from germline, CDR1 is LNHDA and CDR2 is SQIVND (reference sequence). This chain's CDR3 is CASKAGDRGSNQPQHF. DNA for the CDR3: TGTGCCAGTAAAGCGGGGGACAGGGGGAGCAATCAGCCCCAGCATTTT.